The next 5 T cell receptor beta chains were all read from a single sample in a study of tumor-infiltrating lymphocytes in primary liver carcinoma. Co-extraction of RNA and DNA was performed on 20-30 mg of unsorted bulk tissue. TCR beta cDNA was prepared out of roughly 0.45 ug total RNA by means of a constant-region primer. What produced the TCR beta libraries was three nested multiplex PCR rounds using slightly modified ARM-PCR. Researchers ran the first two PCR rounds for approximately 9 cycles each with TRBV1-TRBV30 forward primers and a C-beta reverse primer. Each CDR3 protein gets one entry after TCRdb re-called the multiplex PCR reads with MiXCR. This sample has about 130,000 distinct CDR3 sequences, with 64% found just once. Specimen: liver tumor tissue from sampling region 3. The sample's subset: tumor region T3, left-lateral pole. Receptors were obtained from a woman aged 55-70 years with primary liver carcinoma and hepatitis B virus infection.

For this clonotype: One end of the junction varies from germline; a read error may be responsible. The rearrangement uses TRBV6-5 and TRBJ1-4; 7 bases are shared with TRBD1. Per the germline V gene, CDR1 is MNHEY and CDR2 is SVGAGI. The length of the CDR3 is 15 residues. This CDR3 reads CASSHSATGRVKLFF. In DNA form, the CDR3 reads TGCGCCAGCAGTCACTCCGCGACAGGGAGGGTAAAACTGTTTTTT.

The sample holds one count of this clonotype. Since no conserved phenylalanine or tryptophan closes the CDR3, a read error is the likely cause. The rearrangement uses TRBV7-9 and TRBJ2-1, with 12 bases that match TRBD2. Trimming cost V 9 bases and J 6 bases; bases outside gene matches: 12. Germline V CDR1 and CDR2: SEHNR, FQNEAQ (reference sequence). The CDR3 length is 16 residues. Here the CDR3 DNA reads TGTGCCAGTAGACGCATAACTAGCGGGAGGCCCAATGAGCAGTTCTCC. This encodes CASRRITSGRPNEQFS.

Ten or more counts support this clonotype. The chain couples TRBV4-2 to TRBJ2-3; D tentatively fits TRBD1 or TRBD2 (5 bases each). This CDR3 is built from 18 residues. Germline assignment: CDR1 LGHNA and CDR2 YNFKEQ. Trimming took off 0 bases at V and 1 base at J, with 17 bases between the two ends. CDR3: CASSQDRGGSTRTDTQYF. CDR3 bases: TGTGCCAGCAGCCAAGATCGGGGCGGCTCCACCCGCACAGATACGCAGTATTTT.

This clonotype was seen a single time. This may be a read error: a much more frequent sequence differs by one nucleotide. As DNA, the CDR3 is TGCGCCAGCAGTGATAGGCGGGAGCTGTACAATGAGCTGTTCTTC. This gives the protein CASSDRRELYNELFF. The V call is TRBV10-2, the J call TRBJ2-1; 7 nucleotides line up with TRBD2. The CDR3 covers 15 residues. Germline CDR1 is WSHSY and CDR2 is SAAADI.

In the case of this clonotype: A much larger clone lies one base from this, so it may be a read error. The chain links TRBV6-1 to TRBJ2-5; 13 nucleotides agree with TRBD2. After removal of 10 bases from V and 4 bases from J, the junction contained 9 bases not matched to a gene. The length of the CDR3 is 15 residues. Germline lookup yields CDR1 MNHNS and CDR2 SASEGT. The CDR3 reads CATLGLAGVRETQYF. For the CDR3, the DNA is TGTGCCACCCTCGGACTAGCGGGAGTGAGAGAGACCCAGTACTTC.